These 11 T cell receptor beta chains originate from one sample sequenced in a study of somatic mutations in cytotoxic T cells in rheumatoid arthritis. Repertoires were generated with immunoSEQ multiplex PCR, while TCRdb's copy carries only in-frame clones and drops some. The sample lists 6,000 to 7,500 clones; 80% to 90% were seen once. What was sequenced was CD8+ T cells sorted from blood. The source is a woman between 65 and 79 years old with rheumatoid arthritis.

The rearrangement joins TRBV25-1 to TRBJ1-2, with a possible D match to TRBD1 (6 bases). Germline V gene sequence: CDR1 MGHDK, CDR2 SYGVNS. The CDR3 consists of 14 residues. Trimming shortened V by 5 bases and J by 4 bases, and 14 bases separated the two germline ends. CDR3 bases: TGTGCCAGCAGTCAAATGGGAGGGGGCTATGGCTACACCTTC. Protein sequence: CASSQMGGGYGYTF.

The chain couples TRBV15 to TRBJ2-7; TRBD1 agrees at 10 bases. Germline CDR1 and CDR2: LNHNV and YYDKDF (reference sequence). Trimming removed 3 bases from V and 3 bases from J; junction bases left unmatched: 5. The CDR3 covers 15 residues. CDR3 DNA: TGTGCCACCAGCAGTGGAAGGACAGGGGGCTACGAGCAGTACTTC. Translation: CATSSGRTGGYEQYF. The variable domain in full, with the rest retrieved from reference TRBV15 and TRBJ2-7, is DAMVIQNPRYQVTQFGKPVTLSCSQTLNHNVMYWYQQKSSQAPKLLFHYYDKDFNNEADTPDNFQSRRPNTSFCFLDIRSPGLGDTAMYLCATSSGRTGGYEQYFGPGTRLTVT.

The table lists this clone with a count of one. This chain uses TRBV7-9 with TRBJ2-5; 11 bases are a match to TRBD2. This CDR3 comprises 17 residues. The V and J ends lost 4 bases and 5 bases, in that order; junction bases with no gene match: 12. Per the germline V gene, CDR1 is SEHNR and CDR2 is FQNEAQ (reference sequence). The CDR3 here is CASSSLDRLAGRETQYF. The CDR3 DNA reads as TGTGCCAGCAGCTCATTAGACCGACTAGCGGGGCGGGAGACCCAGTACTTC. Full variable domain (outside the CDR3, taken from reference TRBV7-9 and TRBJ2-5): DTGVSQNPRHKITKRGQNVTFRCDPISEHNRLYWYRQTLGQGPEFLTYFQNEAQLEKSRLLSDRFSAERPKGSFSTLEIQRTEQGDSAMYLCASSSLDRLAGRETQYFGPGTRLLVL.

This chain links TRBV4-1 with TRBJ1-2; D might be TRBD1 (5 bases). The V gene lost 1 base and the J gene lost 7 bases, with 16 bases spanning the gap. This CDR3 contains 15 residues. Germline V lookup: CDR1 MGHRA, CDR2 YSYEKL. The CDR3 region has the DNA TGCGCCAGCAGCCAAGGGGCAGGGCCACTGCGTGGCTACACCTTC. Its translation is CASSQGAGPLRGYTF.

The chain combines TRBV7-2 with TRBJ1-1, with TRBD1 as a possible D gene (6 bases). V was trimmed by 3 bases and J by 1 base, leaving 21 bases between them. This CDR3 is 18 amino acids long. The germline gives CDR1 SGHTA, CDR2 FQGNSA. The CDR3 nucleotides are TGTGCCAGCAGCTTCTCCTCCCTTTTGACAGGCTGGAACACTGAAGCTTTCTTT. Encoded protein: CASSFSSLLTGWNTEAFF.

This clone was detected only a few times. The chain carries TRBV6-6 and TRBJ2-1; the match to TRBD1 covers 7 bases. The CDR3 runs to 12 residues. Per the germline V gene, CDR1 is MNHNY and CDR2 is SVGAGI (reference sequence). With 2 bases clipped from V and 9 bases from J, the junction kept 1 base outside the gene matches. Here the CDR3 reads CASSYPGGEQFF. The CDR3 DNA reads as TGTGCCAGCAGTTACCCAGGGGGTGAGCAGTTCTTC.

The V and J genes are TRBV19 and TRBJ2-5; D perhaps matches TRBD2 (5 bases). The CDR3 has 16 amino acids. Germline V gene data show CDR1 as LNHDA and CDR2 as SQIVND (reference sequence). Trimming stripped 5 bases from V and 1 base from J, with 17 bases between. Written as DNA, the CDR3 is TGTGCCAGTAGTCCCCTCTTCGCAGAGGGCCAAGAGACCCAGTACTTC. Protein product: CASSPLFAEGQETQYF.

This rearrangement joins TRBV5-6 to TRBJ2-5, with D possibly TRBD2 on 6 matching bases. V gave up 4 bases and J gave up 5 bases, with 15 bases separating them. Germline V gene sequence: CDR1 SGHDT, CDR2 YYEEEE. The CDR3 is 14 amino acids. The CDR3 nucleotides read TGTGCCAGCAGCCCGGGACTCCCAGGGGAGACCCAGTACTTC. Translation gives CASSPGLPGETQYF. The full variable domain, rest sourced from reference TRBV5-6 and TRBJ2-5, is DAGVTQSPTHLIKTRGQQVTLRCSPKSGHDTVSWYQQALGQGPQFIFQYYEEEERQRGNFPDRFSGHQFPNYSSELNVNALLLGDSALYLCASSPGLPGETQYFGPGTRLLVL.

This chain connects TRBV15 to TRBJ2-7; D unresolved. The V gene's germline CDR1 is LNHNV and CDR2 YYDKDF (reference sequence). The CDR3 extends over 15 amino acids. Trimming pared 3 bases from V and 5 bases from J, leaving 17 bases between. CDR3 residues: CATSRVALGEDEQYF. The CDR3 DNA sequence: TGTGCCACCAGCAGGGTTGCCTTAGGCGAGGACGAGCAGTACTTC.

The rearrangement links TRBV27 to TRBJ1-1; D not resolved. The germline V and J ends were trimmed by 6 bases and 8 bases, with 10 bases remaining between them. Germline CDR1 reads MNHEY; CDR2 reads SMNVEV (reference sequence). The CDR3 consists of 11 residues. The chain's CDR3 is CASRNSLEAFF. Here the CDR3 DNA reads TGTGCCAGCAGGAACAGCTTAGAAGCTTTCTTT.

The rearrangement joins TRBV7-9 to TRBJ2-1, with a weak D call TRBD2 (6 bases). The germline gives CDR1 SEHNR, CDR2 FQNEAQ (reference sequence). V was trimmed by 5 bases and J by 5 bases, leaving 13 bases between them. This CDR3 is built from 14 residues. The CDR3 bases are TGTGCCAGCAGCCCCCTACGGGAGCACAATGAGCAGTTCTTC. Translating it yields CASSPLREHNEQFF.